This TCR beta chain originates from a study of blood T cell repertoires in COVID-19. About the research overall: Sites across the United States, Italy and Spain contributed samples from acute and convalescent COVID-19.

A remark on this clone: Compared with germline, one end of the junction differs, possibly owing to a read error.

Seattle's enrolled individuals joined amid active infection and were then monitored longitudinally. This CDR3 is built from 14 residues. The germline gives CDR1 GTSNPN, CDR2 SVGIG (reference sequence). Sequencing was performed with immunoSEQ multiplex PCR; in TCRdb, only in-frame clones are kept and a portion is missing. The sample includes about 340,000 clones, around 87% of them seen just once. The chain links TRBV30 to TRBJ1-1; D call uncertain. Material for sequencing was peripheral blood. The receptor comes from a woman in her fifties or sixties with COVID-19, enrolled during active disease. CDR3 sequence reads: CAWRVAGQFSPFRF. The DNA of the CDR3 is TGTGCCTGGAGAGTCGCAGGCCAGTTTTCGCCCTTTCGATTT.